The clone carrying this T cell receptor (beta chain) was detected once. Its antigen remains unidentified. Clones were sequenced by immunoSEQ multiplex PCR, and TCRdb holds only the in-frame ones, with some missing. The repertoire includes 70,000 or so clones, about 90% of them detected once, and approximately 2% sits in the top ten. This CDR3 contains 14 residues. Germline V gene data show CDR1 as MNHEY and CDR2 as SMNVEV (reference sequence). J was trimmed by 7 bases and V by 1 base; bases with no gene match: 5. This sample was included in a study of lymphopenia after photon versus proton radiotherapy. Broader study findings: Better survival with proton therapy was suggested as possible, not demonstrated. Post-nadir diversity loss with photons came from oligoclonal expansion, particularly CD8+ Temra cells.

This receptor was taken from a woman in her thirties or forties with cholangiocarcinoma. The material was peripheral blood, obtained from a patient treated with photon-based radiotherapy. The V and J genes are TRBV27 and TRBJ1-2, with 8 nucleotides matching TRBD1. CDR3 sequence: CASSLLGQGSGYTF. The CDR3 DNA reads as TGTGCCAGCAGTTTATTAGGACAGGGAAGTGGCTACACCTTC.